This paragraph reports one T cell receptor beta chain. The antigen is undetermined. Germline V gives CDR1 KGHDR, CDR2 SFDVKD. The V gene end was trimmed by 2 bases and the J gene end by 4 bases; junction bases not matched to a gene: 6. The CDR3 is 16 amino acids. Clones were sequenced by immunoSEQ multiplex PCR, and TCRdb holds only the in-frame ones, with some missing. The sample has some 140,000 clones, approximately 90% seen once. This record comes from a study of T cell responses to AZD1222 COVID-19 vaccine. General study results and limits: Researchers took repertoire samples only after the peak T cell response had come.

Here the sequenced sample was peripheral blood, taken on day 0 of AZD1222 vaccination. The source is an adult in good health. The chain carries TRBV24-1 and TRBJ1-5; 8 nucleotides agree with TRBD1. CDR3 DNA: TGTGCCACCAGTGATTCCTGGACAGGGAGGAATCAGCCCCAGCATTTT. It specifies CATSDSWTGRNQPQHF.